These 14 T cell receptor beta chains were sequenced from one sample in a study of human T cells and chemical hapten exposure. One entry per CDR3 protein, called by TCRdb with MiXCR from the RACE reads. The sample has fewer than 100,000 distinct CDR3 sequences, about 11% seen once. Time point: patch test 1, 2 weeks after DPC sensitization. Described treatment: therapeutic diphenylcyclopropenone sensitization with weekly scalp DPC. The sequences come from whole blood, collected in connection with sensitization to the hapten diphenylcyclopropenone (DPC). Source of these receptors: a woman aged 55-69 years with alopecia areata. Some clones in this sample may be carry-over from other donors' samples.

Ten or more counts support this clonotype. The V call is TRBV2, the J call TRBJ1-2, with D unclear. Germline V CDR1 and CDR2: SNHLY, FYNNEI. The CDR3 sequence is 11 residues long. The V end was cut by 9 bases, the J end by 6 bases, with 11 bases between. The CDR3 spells CARKWGDGYTF. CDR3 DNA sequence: TGTGCCAGAAAATGGGGTGATGGCTACACCTTC.

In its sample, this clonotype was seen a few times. This chain's CDR3 is CASSLSGPEAFF. The DNA of the CDR3 is TGCGCCAGCAGCTTGTCCGGACCTGAAGCTTTCTTT. This chain connects TRBV5-1 to TRBJ1-1; D is unresolved. Trimming left V 1 base short and J 6 bases short, with 7 bases between. The CDR3 loop spans 12 amino acids. Germline-derived CDR1 and CDR2 are SGHRS and YFSETQ.

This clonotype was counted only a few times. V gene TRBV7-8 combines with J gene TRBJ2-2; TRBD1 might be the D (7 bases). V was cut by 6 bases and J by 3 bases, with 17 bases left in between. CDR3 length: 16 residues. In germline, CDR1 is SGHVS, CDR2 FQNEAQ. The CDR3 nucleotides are TGTGCCAGCAGGGACGGAGGGGGCTCATACACCGGGGAGCTGTTTTTT. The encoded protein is CASRDGGGSYTGELFF.

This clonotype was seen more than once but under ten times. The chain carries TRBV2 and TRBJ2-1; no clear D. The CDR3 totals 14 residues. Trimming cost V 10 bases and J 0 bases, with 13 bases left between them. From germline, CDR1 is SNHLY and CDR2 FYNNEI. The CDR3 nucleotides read TGTGCCATTACGTTAAAGAGCTCCTACAATGAGCAGTTCTTC. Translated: CAITLKSSYNEQFF.

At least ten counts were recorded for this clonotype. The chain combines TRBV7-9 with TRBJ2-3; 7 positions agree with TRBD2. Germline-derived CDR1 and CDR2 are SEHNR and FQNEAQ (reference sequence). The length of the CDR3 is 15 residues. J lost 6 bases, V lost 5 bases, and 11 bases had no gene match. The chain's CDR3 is CASSRRGGVKDTQYF. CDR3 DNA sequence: TGTGCCAGCAGCCGCCGGGGAGGGGTCAAGGATACGCAGTATTTT.

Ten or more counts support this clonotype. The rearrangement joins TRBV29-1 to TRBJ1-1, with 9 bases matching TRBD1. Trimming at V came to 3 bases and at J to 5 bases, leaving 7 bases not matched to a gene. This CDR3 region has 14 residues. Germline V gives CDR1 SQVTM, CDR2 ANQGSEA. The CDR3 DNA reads TGCAGCGTTGAGGGGTGGACAGGGGAAACTGAAGCTTTCTTT. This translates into CSVEGWTGETEAFF. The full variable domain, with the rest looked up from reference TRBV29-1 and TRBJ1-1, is SAVISQKPSRDICQRGTSLTIQCQVDSQVTMMFWYRQQPGQSLTLIATANQGSEATYESGFVIDKFPISRPNLTFSTLTVSNMSPEDSSIYLCSVEGWTGETEAFFGQGTRLTVV.

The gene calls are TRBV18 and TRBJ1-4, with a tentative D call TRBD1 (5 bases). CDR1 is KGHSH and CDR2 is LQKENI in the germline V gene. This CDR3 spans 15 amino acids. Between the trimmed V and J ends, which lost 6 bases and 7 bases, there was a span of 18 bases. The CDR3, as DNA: TGTGCCAGCTCTCCCGGGGGATCAGGGAGTGAAAAACTGTTTTTT. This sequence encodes CASSPGGSGSEKLFF.

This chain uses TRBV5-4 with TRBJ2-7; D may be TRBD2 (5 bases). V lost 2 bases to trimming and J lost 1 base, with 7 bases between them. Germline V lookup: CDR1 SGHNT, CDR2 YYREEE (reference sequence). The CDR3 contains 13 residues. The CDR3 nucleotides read TGTGCCAGCAGCTTTAGCGTATCCTACGAGCAGTACTTC. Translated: CASSFSVSYEQYF.

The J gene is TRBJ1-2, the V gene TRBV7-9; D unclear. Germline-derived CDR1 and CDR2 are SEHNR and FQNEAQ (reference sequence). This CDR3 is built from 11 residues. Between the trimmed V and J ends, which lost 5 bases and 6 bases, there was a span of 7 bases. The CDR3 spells CASSPHDGYTF. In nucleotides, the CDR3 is TGTGCCAGCAGCCCTCATGATGGCTACACCTTC. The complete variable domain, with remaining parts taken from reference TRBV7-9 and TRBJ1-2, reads DTGVSQNPRHKITKRGQNVTFRCDPISEHNRLYWYRQTLGQGPEFLTYFQNEAQLEKSRLLSDRFSAERPKGSFSTLEIQRTEQGDSAMYLCASSPHDGYTFGSGTRLTVV.

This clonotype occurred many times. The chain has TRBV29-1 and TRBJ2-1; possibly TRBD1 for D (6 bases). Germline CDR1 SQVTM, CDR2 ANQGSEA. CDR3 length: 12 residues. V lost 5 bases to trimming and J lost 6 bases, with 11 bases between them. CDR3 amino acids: CSVSLGGNEQFF. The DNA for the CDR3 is TGCAGCGTTTCCTTAGGGGGCAATGAGCAGTTCTTC.

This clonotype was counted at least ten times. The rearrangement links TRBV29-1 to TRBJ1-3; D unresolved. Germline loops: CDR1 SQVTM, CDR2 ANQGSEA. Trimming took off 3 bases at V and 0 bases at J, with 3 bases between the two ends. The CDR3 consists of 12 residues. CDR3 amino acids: CSVDVSGNTIYF. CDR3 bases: TGCAGCGTTGATGTCTCTGGAAACACCATATATTTT.

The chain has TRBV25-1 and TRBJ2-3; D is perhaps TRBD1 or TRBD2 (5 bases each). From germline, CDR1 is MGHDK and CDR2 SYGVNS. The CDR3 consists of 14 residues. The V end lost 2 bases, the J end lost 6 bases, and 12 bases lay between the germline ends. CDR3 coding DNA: TGTGCCAGCAGTGAAAACCTAGGGGAGGATACGCAGTATTTT. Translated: CASSENLGEDTQYF.

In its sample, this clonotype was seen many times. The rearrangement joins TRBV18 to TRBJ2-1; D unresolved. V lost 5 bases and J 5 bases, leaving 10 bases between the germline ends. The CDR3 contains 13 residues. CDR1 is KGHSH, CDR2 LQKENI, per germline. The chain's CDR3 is CASSSTRNNEQFF. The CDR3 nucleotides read TGTGCCAGCTCATCGACGAGAAACAATGAGCAGTTCTTC.

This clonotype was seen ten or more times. In DNA, the CDR3 is TGTGCCAGCTCACTTACGACTAGCGGGGGATCCAGCTCCTACAATGAGCAGTTCTTC. Protein sequence: CASSLTTSGGSSSYNEQFF. J is TRBJ2-1 and V is TRBV18, with TRBD2 identical over 12 bases. This CDR3 contains 19 residues. CDR1 and CDR2 from the germline V gene are KGHSH and LQKENI. Trimming took 4 bases from V and 0 from J; bases not matched to a gene: 10.